The clone carrying this T cell receptor beta chain was observed a handful of times. V was pared by 6 bases and J by 6 bases, with 8 bases between. There are 11 residues in the CDR3. The source of the sample is a study of identical twins. TCRdb analysed the 5' RACE reads with MiXCR anew, one entry per CDR3 protein. Seen here are about 190,000 distinct CDR3 sequences, less than 20% observed once, and the top ten hold 35% to 50%. Separately, the same data were catalogued under a study of T cells expressing NK-cell markers.

This receptor was taken from a woman aged 18-35 years in good health. This chain connects TRBV12-3 or TRBV12-4 to TRBJ1-1, with D perhaps matching TRBD1 (5 bases). The source material was CD8+ T cells sorted from blood. This chain's CDR3 is CASRDKAEAFF. DNA of the CDR3: TGTGCCAGCAGGGACAAAGCTGAAGCTTTCTTT.